These T cell receptor beta chains were read from a single sample in a study of blood T cells in healthy people across ages. TCRdb independently ran MiXCR on the 5' RACE reads; one entry per CDR3 protein. There are hundreds of thousands of distinct CDR3 sequences in the sample; around 62% occur only once, and roughly 26% lies in the top ten. The material sequenced was blood. The receptor set was obtained from a man aged 25-40 years in good health. Both conserved end residues are part of each CDR3. Each record gives: D gene, J gene, clone size, V gene, CDR3 DNA, CDR3 protein. The D gene is left open where the match is weak. Some rows have no size entry. The others give once, few or many, or a class for an expanded clone.

D: NA; J: TRBJ2-5; size: few; V: TRBV18; DNA: TGTGCCAGCTCTCCAGGGATGGGGGAGACCCAGTACTTC; CDR3: CASSPGMGETQYF
D: TRBD1; J: TRBJ2-3; size: NA; V: TRBV4-3; DNA: TGCGCCAGCAGCCAAGTGGCCAGGGGGCCGGATACGCAGTATTTT; CDR3: CASSQVARGPDTQYF
D: NA; J: TRBJ1-2; size: NA; V: TRBV29-1; DNA: TGCAGCGTTGAACTCCGCGGCAGGTACTATGGCTACACCTTC; CDR3: CSVELRGRYYGYTF
D: NA; J: TRBJ2-7; size: NA; V: TRBV6-1; DNA: TGTGCCAGCAGTGAAGGGAACAGGGTCTACGAGCAGTACTTC; CDR3: CASSEGNRVYEQYF
D: TRBD1; J: TRBJ1-1; size: NA; V: TRBV5-1; DNA: TGCGCCAGCAGCCCCAGGGGGCCAGGGACTGAAGCTTTCTTT; CDR3: CASSPRGPGTEAFF
D: TRBD2; J: TRBJ2-1; size: NA; V: TRBV7-2; DNA: TGTGCCAGCAGCTGGACTAGCGGAGTTTCGAATGAGCAGTTCTTC; CDR3: CASSWTSGVSNEQFF
D: TRBD2; J: TRBJ2-3; size: few; V: TRBV7-3; DNA: TGTGCCAGCAGCTCCCCCTCCTTTAGCGGGGTCACAGATACGCAGTATTTT; CDR3: CASSSPSFSGVTDTQYF
D: NA; J: TRBJ1-2; size: NA; V: TRBV6-6; DNA: TGTGCCAGCAATGAACAAGGCCCCTCGTTTGGCTACACCTTC; CDR3: CASNEQGPSFGYTF
D: NA; J: TRBJ1-2; size: NA; V: TRBV7-2; DNA: TGTGCCAGCAGCTTAGATCTACAGGTTCTATGGGGCTACACCTTC; CDR3: CASSLDLQVLWGYTF
D: NA; J: TRBJ2-5; size: few; V: TRBV20-1; DNA: TGCAGTGCTAGCGGGGGCACCGGGAGAGAGACCCAGTACTTC; CDR3: CSASGGTGRETQYF
D: NA; J: TRBJ2-7; size: NA; V: TRBV5-1; DNA: TGCGCCAGCAGCGTTGGTCCCGGCGGGGGCCGAAGCTACGAGCAGTACTTC; CDR3: CASSVGPGGGRSYEQYF
D: NA; J: TRBJ2-7; size: NA; V: TRBV7-2; DNA: TGTGCCAGCAGCTTCTCCGGGACGTTACTATACGAGCAGTACTTC; CDR3: CASSFSGTLLYEQYF
D: NA; J: TRBJ2-7; size: once; V: TRBV29-1; DNA: TGCAGCGTTGTAGGGAATCAGTATGGCTACGAGCAGTACTTC; CDR3: CSVVGNQYGYEQYF
D: NA; J: TRBJ2-7; size: few; V: TRBV7-9; DNA: TGTGCCAGCAGCTTACTTCAGGGTGAGCAGTACTTC; CDR3: CASSLLQGEQYF
D: NA; J: TRBJ2-7; size: NA; V: TRBV20-1; DNA: TGCAGTGGGAGATGGTTTAGCTCCTACGAGCAGTACTTC; CDR3: CSGRWFSSYEQYF
D: TRBD1; J: TRBJ2-7; size: NA; V: TRBV18; DNA: TGTGCCAGCTCACCACGAACGGGACAGAGCTCCTACGAGCAGTACTTC; CDR3: CASSPRTGQSSYEQYF
D: NA; J: TRBJ2-7; size: NA; V: TRBV28; DNA: TGTGCCACCAGCATGACAGACTACGAGCAGTACTTC; CDR3: CATSMTDYEQYF
D: NA; J: TRBJ2-1; size: few; V: TRBV9; DNA: TGTGCCAGCAGCGTAGTTCCTAGCTTAGTTGAGCAGTTCTTC; CDR3: CASSVVPSLVEQFF
D: TRBD2; J: TRBJ2-7; size: once; V: TRBV10-3; DNA: TGTGCCATCAGTGAGGTGGCGGGGGGCCCCTACGAGCAGTACTTC; CDR3: CAISEVAGGPYEQYF
D: NA; J: TRBJ2-5; size: NA; V: TRBV4-3; DNA: TGCGCCAGCAGCCAAGGGACGATAGCAGAGACCCAGTACTTC; CDR3: CASSQGTIAETQYF
D: NA; J: TRBJ2-3; size: NA; V: TRBV6-5; DNA: TGTGCCAGCAGTTACTCGGGACCCACGGGGGATACGCAGTATTTT; CDR3: CASSYSGPTGDTQYF
D: NA; J: TRBJ1-5; size: NA; V: TRBV20-1; DNA: TGCAGTGCTAGAGTTGACGGGTACAATCAGCCCCAGCATTTT; CDR3: CSARVDGYNQPQHF
D: NA; J: TRBJ2-1; size: NA; V: TRBV28; DNA: TGTGCCAGCAGTTTAGGGGCAGGGCCACTCTACAATGAGCAGTTCTTC; CDR3: CASSLGAGPLYNEQFF
D: TRBD2; J: TRBJ2-5; size: NA; V: TRBV7-2; DNA: TGTGCCAGCAGCTTAGGGGGGGGGTTCTGGGAGACCCAGTACTTC; CDR3: CASSLGGGFWETQYF
D: NA; J: TRBJ2-3; size: few; V: TRBV7-2; DNA: TGTGCCAGCAGCGCGGCACTAGGCCCTTTCACAGATACGCAGTATTTT; CDR3: CASSAALGPFTDTQYF
D: NA; J: TRBJ2-1; size: NA; V: TRBV11-2; DNA: TGTGCCAGCAGCTATACCGCTGGTAGAAGGGTTTACAATGAGCAGTTCTTC; CDR3: CASSYTAGRRVYNEQFF
D: NA; J: TRBJ2-5; size: NA; V: TRBV7-2; DNA: TGTGCCAGCAGCCTAGCCGCTCAGAGGGGACAAGAGACCCAGTACTTC; CDR3: CASSLAAQRGQETQYF
D: NA; J: TRBJ1-5; size: NA; V: TRBV3-1; DNA: TGTGCCAGCAGCCAAGGGCAGTCCAATCAGCCCCGGCATTTT; CDR3: CASSQGQSNQPRHF
D: NA; J: TRBJ2-7; size: NA; V: TRBV21-1; DNA: TGTGCCAGCAAGGTACAGGGCTACGAGCAGTACTTC; CDR3: CASKVQGYEQYF
D: NA; J: TRBJ2-1; size: few; V: TRBV25-1; DNA: TGTGCCAGCAGTGCCTCGAACTACAATGAGCAGTTCTTC; CDR3: CASSASNYNEQFF
D: TRBD1; J: TRBJ1-5; size: NA; V: TRBV12-3/TRBV12-4; DNA: TGTGCCAGCAGTATCGACAGGGTTAATCAGCCCCAGCATTTT; CDR3: CASSIDRVNQPQHF
D: NA; J: TRBJ1-1; size: NA; V: TRBV6-2/TRBV6-3; DNA: TGTGCCAGCAGTATGAGGGGGGAGAGCGCTGAAGCTTTCTTT; CDR3: CASSMRGESAEAFF
D: TRBD2; J: TRBJ2-3; size: NA; V: TRBV4-2; DNA: TGTGCCAGCAGCCAAGATGTGGCGGGGGGCACAGATACGCAGTATTTT; CDR3: CASSQDVAGGTDTQYF
D: NA; J: TRBJ1-3; size: NA; V: TRBV6-5; DNA: TGTGCCAGCACCCCCGGCGGAGGAAACACCATATATTTT; CDR3: CASTPGGGNTIYF
D: TRBD1; J: TRBJ1-2; size: NA; V: TRBV2; DNA: TGTGCCAGCAGTTTAGAGGACAGGGGACTTAACTATGGCTACACCTTC; CDR3: CASSLEDRGLNYGYTF
D: NA; J: TRBJ1-1; size: NA; V: TRBV29-1; DNA: TGCAGCGTTGTACAGGGAAGCACTGAAGCTTTCTTT; CDR3: CSVVQGSTEAFF
D: TRBD2; J: TRBJ2-7; size: NA; V: TRBV29-1; DNA: TGCAGCGTTGGGGAGGGCGCTGGGCACAATGAGCAGTACTTC; CDR3: CSVGEGAGHNEQYF
D: TRBD2; J: TRBJ2-1; size: NA; V: TRBV7-8; DNA: TGTGCCAGCAGCTTACCCTTGGACGGGACTAGCGGGGGGGATACAGCCTTACATGGGCAGTTCTTC; CDR3: CASSLPLDGTSGGDTALHGQFF
D: TRBD2; J: TRBJ2-1; size: NA; V: TRBV20-1; DNA: TGCAGTGCTAGTAGCGGGGGGATATACAATGAGCAGTTCTTC; CDR3: CSASSGGIYNEQFF
D: NA; J: TRBJ1-2; size: NA; V: TRBV29-1; DNA: TGCAGCGTCGGGACCCGGGACGCTTCTAACTATGGCTACACCTTC; CDR3: CSVGTRDASNYGYTF
D: NA; J: TRBJ2-1; size: once; V: TRBV29-1; DNA: TGCAGCGTTGATTCCGGGGGCGATGAGCAGTTCTTC; CDR3: CSVDSGGDEQFF
D: TRBD1; J: TRBJ1-1; size: NA; V: TRBV5-1; DNA: TGCGCCAGCAGCTTAGTATTTCCCACAGGGGGAGCTTTCTTT; CDR3: CASSLVFPTGGAFF
D: NA; J: TRBJ2-2; size: once; V: TRBV12-3/TRBV12-4; DNA: TGTGCCAGCGCCACAGGGTCCGGGGAGCTGTTTTTT; CDR3: CASATGSGELFF
D: TRBD1; J: TRBJ2-3; size: few; V: TRBV10-3; DNA: TGTGCCATCATGAGACAGGGCGACACAGATACGCAGTATTTT; CDR3: CAIMRQGDTDTQYF
D: NA; J: TRBJ2-2; size: NA; V: TRBV11-1; DNA: TGTGCCAGCAGCGAACAGGGGAACACCGGGGAGCTGTTTTTT; CDR3: CASSEQGNTGELFF
D: NA; J: TRBJ2-7; size: few; V: TRBV12-3/TRBV12-4; DNA: TGTGCCAGCAGTCCCGGGACATGGGAAGGGTACGAGCAGTACTTC; CDR3: CASSPGTWEGYEQYF
D: NA; J: TRBJ1-1; size: NA; V: TRBV9; DNA: TGTGCCAGCAGCGTAGAAGTCCGGGGAGGGACTGAAGCTTTCTTT; CDR3: CASSVEVRGGTEAFF